These T cell receptor beta chains were read from a single sample in a study of T cell responses to AZD1222 COVID-19 vaccine. Sequencing used immunoSEQ multiplex PCR; TCRdb keeps in-frame clones, though not all of them. The sample includes 130,000 to 150,000 clones, 80% to 85% of them seen just once. Sequences were derived from peripheral blood, sampled on day 0 of MenACWY control vaccination. These receptors all stem from an adult in good health. Each CDR3 is given with its conserved first and last residue. D genes are given only for firm matches.

J | D | V | CDR3 | DNA
TRBJ1-5 | NA | TRBV23-1 | CASSQTDSNQPQHF | TGCGCCAGCAGTCAGACGGACAGCAATCAGCCCCAGCATTTT
TRBJ1-5 | NA | TRBV15 | CATSRERGGQPQHF | TGTGCCACCAGCAGAGAGAGGGGGGGTCAGCCCCAGCATTTT
TRBJ2-1 | TRBD2 | TRBV5-6 | CASSLVLAGNNEQFF | TGTGCCAGCAGCTTGGTTCTAGCGGGTAACAATGAGCAGTTCTTC
TRBJ2-5 | NA | TRBV4-1 | CASSQDRGTETQYF | TGCGCCAGCAGCCAAGATCGGGGAACTGAGACCCAGTACTTC
TRBJ1-3 | TRBD1 | TRBV10-3 | CAIRAGTGGADSGNTIYF | TGTGCCATCAGAGCCGGGACAGGGGGCGCGGACTCTGGAAACACCATATATTTT
TRBJ1-2 | NA | TRBV25-1 | CASSPRGSNYGYTF | TGTGCCAGCAGTCCACGGGGATCTAACTATGGCTACACCTTC
TRBJ1-5 | NA | TRBV19 | CASSITQGLGQPQHF | TGTGCCAGTAGTATTACTCAGGGGTTGGGGCAGCCCCAGCATTTT
TRBJ2-1 | NA | TRBV11-3 | CASSTTKYDTRYNEQFF | TGTGCCAGCAGCACCACTAAGTACGACACCAGATACAATGAGCAGTTCTTC
TRBJ2-3 | TRBD1 | TRBV7-3 | CASSLNGSPTGRTGTSTDTQYF | TGTGCCAGCAGCTTAAACGGGAGCCCCACGGGGCGGACAGGGACTAGCACAGATACGCAGTATTTT
TRBJ1-3 | NA | TRBV30 | CAWGRGPGNTIYF | TGTGCCTGGGGCAGGGGCCCTGGAAACACCATATATTTT
TRBJ2-3 | NA | TRBV9 | CASSVRGGQADTQYF | TGTGCCAGCAGCGTAAGGGGGGGCCAGGCAGATACGCAGTATTTT
TRBJ2-7 | NA | TRBV18 | CASGTGGASYEQYF | TGTGCCAGCGGCACGGGCGGGGCCTCCTACGAGCAGTACTTC
TRBJ1-2 | NA | TRBV7-9 | CASSYSWEGYTF | TGTGCCAGCAGCTATTCCTGGGAAGGCTACACCTTC
TRBJ2-7 | TRBD1 | TRBV19 | CASSITGQGGYEQYF | TGTGCCAGTAGTATCACGGGACAGGGGGGCTACGAGCAGTACTTC
TRBJ1-5 | NA | TRBV19 | CASSVPGSGQPQHF | TGTGCCAGTAGTGTACCAGGGAGCGGTCAGCCCCAGCATTTT
TRBJ1-2 | TRBD1 | TRBV6-5 | CASSTHRGGYGYTF | TGTGCCAGCAGTACTCACAGGGGGGGGTATGGCTACACCTTC
TRBJ2-6 | NA | TRBV6-5 | CASSSGANVLTF | TGTGCCAGCAGCTCTGGGGCCAACGTCCTGACTTTC
TRBJ2-3 | NA | TRBV7-3 | CASSPGSSLDTQYF | TGTGCCAGCAGCCCAGGGTCCAGTTTAGATACGCAGTATTTT